This T cell receptor (beta chain) derives from a study of blood T cells in healthy people across ages. Study-level points and caveats: Unsorted PBMCs prevented conclusive naive versus antigen-experienced comparison. Long-lived donors exceeded aged donors in naive CD4+ cells and diversity.

The CDR3 is 15 amino acids. V was cut by 5 bases and J by 0 bases, with 11 bases left in between. Germline lookup yields CDR1 SEHNR and CDR2 FQNEAQ (reference sequence). Extractions gave at least 6 micrograms of total RNA per sample. Together with a sample-barcoded 5' primer, a J-beta primer mix was included in a second PCR lasting about 6 to 11 cycles. Paired-end reads containing CDR3 totaled no fewer than 3 million for each sample. TCRdb used MiXCR to reprocess the 5' RACE reads, holding one entry per CDR3 protein. The sample holds 1.5 million to 1.9 million distinct CDR3 sequences, 35% to 45% seen once. As regards this clonotype: Its cognate antigen is unknown. A read error may be the cause here, since a much bigger clone is one base away.

The source is a woman under 30 in good health. This chain uses TRBV7-9 with TRBJ2-1; perhaps TRBD2 as D (5 bases). The sample comprised blood. Written as DNA, the CDR3 is TGTGCCAGCAGCATTAGCGCGAGCTCCTACAATGAGCAGTTCTTC. It codes for CASSISASSYNEQFF.